The sequence of this TCR beta chain was determined in a study of T cells in Graves' hyperthyroidism and ophthalmopathy. Study-wide findings and caveats: Blood also carried most thyroid clonotypes expanded above 0.001.

Regions amplified from RNA transcripts were the TCR beta CDR3 regions. The TCR CDR3 first-round RT-PCR relied on the HTBI primer set. TCRdb ran MiXCR on the multiplex PCR reads and lists one entry per CDR3 protein. The profile shows some 580,000 distinct CDR3 sequences, about 16% of them singletons. This clonotype was counted at least ten times. Its antigen remains unknown. The sequenced material came from blood. This clonotype was sampled from a woman between 40 and 50 years old with Graves' ophthalmopathy.

The CDR3 nucleotides are TGTGCCAGCAGAGGAGGTGCGGGGACCCAGTACTTC. Translated, it gives CASRGGAGTQYF. The chain uses TRBV28 and TRBJ2-5; possible D gene TRBD2, 5 bases. Germline CDR1 and CDR2: MDHEN and SYDVKM. CDR3 length: 12 residues. V gave up 6 bases and J gave up 7 bases, with 12 bases separating them. The full variable domain, its missing parts supplied by reference TRBV28 and TRBJ2-5, is DVKVTQSSRYLVKRTGEKVFLECVQDMDHENMFWYRQDPGLGLRLIYFSYDVKMKEKGDIPEGYSVSREKKERFSLILESASTNQTSMYLCASRGGAGTQYFGPGTRLLVL.